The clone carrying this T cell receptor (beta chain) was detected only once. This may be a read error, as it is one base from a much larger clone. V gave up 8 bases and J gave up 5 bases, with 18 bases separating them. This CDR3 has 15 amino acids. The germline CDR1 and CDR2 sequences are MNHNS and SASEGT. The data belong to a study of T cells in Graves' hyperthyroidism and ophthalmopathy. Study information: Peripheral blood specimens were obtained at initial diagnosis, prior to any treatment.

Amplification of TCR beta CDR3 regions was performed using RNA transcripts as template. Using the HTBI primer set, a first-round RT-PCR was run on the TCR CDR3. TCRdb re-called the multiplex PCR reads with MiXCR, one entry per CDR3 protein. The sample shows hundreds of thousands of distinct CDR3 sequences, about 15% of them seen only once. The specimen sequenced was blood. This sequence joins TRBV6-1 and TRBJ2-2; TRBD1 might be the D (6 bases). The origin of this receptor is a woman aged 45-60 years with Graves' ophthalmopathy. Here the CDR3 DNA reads TGTGCCAGCGGTGGCTTGGACAGCAAAACCGGGGAGCTGTTTTTT. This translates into CASGGLDSKTGELFF.